This TCR beta chain was sequenced during a study of molecular identifiers for immune sequencing clone quantification. Background on the study: Four of five RNA aliquots from around 18,000 or 91,000 naive CD8 T cells were sequenced.

Sorting defined naive CD8 T cells as CD8+CD4-CCR7+CD45RA+. Bulk TCR libraries used previously described methods and listed TCR primers. TCRdb ran MiXCR on the PCR reads and lists one entry per CDR3 protein. The profile shows 60,000 to 70,000 distinct CDR3 sequences, 15% to 20% of them singletons. V was pared by 8 bases and J by 2 bases, with 9 bases of the junction left unmatched. This CDR3 spans 14 amino acids. A note on this clonotype: This may arise from a read error, as a much more abundant clone is one base away.

The chain has TRBV12-3 or TRBV12-4 and TRBJ2-7, with 7 positions matching TRBD2. The sequencing sample was made of naive CD8+ T cells from blood, with Jurkat cell RNA spiked in. This sample's subset: FACS-sorted CD8+CD4-CCR7+CD45RA+ naive T cells. The clonotype originates from a human donor in good health. Some libraries in this study had Jurkat cell RNA spiked in. The CDR3, as DNA: TGTGCCAGCGGTCACGGGAGGCAGACCTACGAGCAGTACTTC. Its protein is CASGHGRQTYEQYF.